One and the same sample provided the 2 T cell receptor beta chains below, sequenced in a study of T cells in Graves' hyperthyroidism and ophthalmopathy. Amplification of TCR beta CDR3 regions used RNA as the template. First-round RT-PCR with HTBI primers amplified the TCR CDR3 region. TCRdb redid the calling of the multiplex PCR reads with MiXCR, one entry per CDR3 protein. Of more than 500,000 distinct CDR3 sequences in the sample, roughly 16% were seen once. Specimen: blood. These receptors all stem from a woman aged 25-40 years with Graves' ophthalmopathy.

This clonotype was observed a handful of times. V and J are TRBV4-3 and TRBJ2-3; either TRBD1 or TRBD2 may fit D (5 bases each). CDR3 length: 14 residues. The ends were cut back, 1 base at V and 6 bases at J, with 11 bases in the middle. Germline V gene lookup returns CDR1 LGHNA and CDR2 YSLEER. The chain's CDR3 is CASSQVGVMDTQYF. The CDR3 DNA sequence: TGCGCCAGCAGCCAAGTGGGGGTCATGGATACGCAGTATTTT.

This clonotype was seen many times. The genes are TRBV20-1 and TRBJ2-7; D is perhaps TRBD2 (6 bases). This CDR3 contains 14 residues. Trimming cost V 3 bases and J 0 bases, with 12 bases left between them. Germline loops: CDR1 DFQATT, CDR2 SNEGSKA (reference sequence). The CDR3 DNA is TGCAGTGCTAGTTCGCTAGCGTACTCCTACGAGCAGTACTTC. The encoded protein is CSASSLAYSYEQYF.